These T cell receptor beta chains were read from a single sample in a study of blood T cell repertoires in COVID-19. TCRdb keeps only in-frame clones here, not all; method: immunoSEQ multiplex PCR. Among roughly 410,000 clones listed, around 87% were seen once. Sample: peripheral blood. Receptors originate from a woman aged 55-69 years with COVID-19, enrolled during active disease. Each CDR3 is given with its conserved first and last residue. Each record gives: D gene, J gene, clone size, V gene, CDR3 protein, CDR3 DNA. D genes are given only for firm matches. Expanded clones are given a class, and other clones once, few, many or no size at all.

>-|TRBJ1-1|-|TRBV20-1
CSARAGGRTFF
TGCAGTGCTAGAGCGGGGGGGCGAACTTTCTTT
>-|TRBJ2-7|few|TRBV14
CASSPTPISYEQYF
TGTGCCAGCAGCCCTACGCCCATCTCCTACGAGCAGTACTTC
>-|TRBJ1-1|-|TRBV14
CASSPTTRQLTTEAFF
TGTGCCAGCAGTCCGACTACCCGGCAGCTTACCACTGAAGCTTTCTTT
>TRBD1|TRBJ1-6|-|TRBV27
CASSLYPTGEDSPLHF
TGTGCCAGCAGTTTATACCCGACAGGGGAGGATTCACCCCTCCACTTT
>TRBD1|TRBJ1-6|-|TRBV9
CASSGQGALLNNSPLHF
TGTGCCAGCAGCGGACAGGGGGCGCTTTTAAATAATTCACCCCTCCACTTT
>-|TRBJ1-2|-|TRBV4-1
CASSQEAGAGYGYTF
TGCGCCAGCAGCCAAGAGGCGGGCGCGGGCTATGGCTACACCTTC
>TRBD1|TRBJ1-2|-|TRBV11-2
CASSLSGTGLGGYTF
TGTGCCAGCAGCCTTTCCGGGACAGGGTTGGGAGGCTACACCTTC
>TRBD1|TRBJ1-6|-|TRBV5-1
CASSLQGQGPSSYNSPLHF
TGCGCCAGCAGCTTGCAGGGACAGGGGCCGAGCTCCTATAATTCACCCCTCCACTTT
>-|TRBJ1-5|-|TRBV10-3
CAISAGYSNQPQHF
TGTGCCATCAGTGCAGGGTATAGCAATCAGCCCCAGCATTTT
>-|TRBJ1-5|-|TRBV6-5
CASSSGGRNQPQHF
TGTGCCAGCAGTTCCGGGGGGCGGAATCAGCCCCAGCATTTT
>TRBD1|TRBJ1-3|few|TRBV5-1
CASSTTDRGGGNTIYF
TGCGCCAGCAGCACTACAGACAGGGGAGGTGGAAACACCATATATTTT
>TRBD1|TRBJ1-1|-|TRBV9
CASSAPRQGYNTEAFF
TGTGCCAGCAGCGCCCCCCGACAGGGTTATAACACTGAAGCTTTCTTT
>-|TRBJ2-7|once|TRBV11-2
CASSLGSEQYF
TGTGCCAGCAGCTTGGGGAGCGAGCAGTACTTC
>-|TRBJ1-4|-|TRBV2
CASSRQGQTNEKLFF
TGTGCCAGCAGTAGGCAGGGGCAGACTAATGAAAAACTGTTTTTT
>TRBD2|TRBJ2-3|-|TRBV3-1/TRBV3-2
CASSQEGLAGARDTQYF
TGTGCCAGCAGCCAAGAGGGACTAGCGGGGGCCCGGGATACGCAGTATTTT
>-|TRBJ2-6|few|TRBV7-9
CASSFAGANVLTF
TGTGCCAGCAGCTTCGCTGGGGCCAACGTCCTGACTTTC
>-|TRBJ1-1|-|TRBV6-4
CASSDTWTVNTEAFF
TGTGCCAGCAGTGACACCTGGACTGTGAACACTGAAGCTTTCTTT
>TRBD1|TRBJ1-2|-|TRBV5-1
CASSPGQGATGRLYGYTF
TGCGCCAGCAGCCCGGGACAGGGGGCGACCGGTCGTCTCTATGGCTACACCTTC